This T cell receptor beta chain was sequenced in a study of T cell responses to AZD1222 COVID-19 vaccine. Study-wide findings and caveats: Unmutated variant regions reportedly attract nearly half of all spike-specific TCRs.

CDR1 is LNHDA and CDR2 is SQIVND in the germline V gene (reference sequence). The CDR3 totals 14 residues. The J segment lost 14 bases and the V segment lost 10 bases, leaving 17 bases of the junction unmatched. Measured with immunoSEQ multiplex PCR; TCRdb has only the in-frame clones, and not every one. Of 140,000 to 150,000 clones in the sample, 80% to 85% were seen once. Notes on this clone: Its matching antigen is unknown.

The material sequenced was peripheral blood, taken on day 0 of MenACWY control vaccination. This TCR derives from an adult in good health. The chain joins TRBV19 to TRBJ2-3; 11 positions match TRBD2. In DNA, the CDR3 is TGTGCCACCGCACAGGGGATAGCGGGGGGGCCAAGGTATTTT. Translating gives CATAQGIAGGPRYF.